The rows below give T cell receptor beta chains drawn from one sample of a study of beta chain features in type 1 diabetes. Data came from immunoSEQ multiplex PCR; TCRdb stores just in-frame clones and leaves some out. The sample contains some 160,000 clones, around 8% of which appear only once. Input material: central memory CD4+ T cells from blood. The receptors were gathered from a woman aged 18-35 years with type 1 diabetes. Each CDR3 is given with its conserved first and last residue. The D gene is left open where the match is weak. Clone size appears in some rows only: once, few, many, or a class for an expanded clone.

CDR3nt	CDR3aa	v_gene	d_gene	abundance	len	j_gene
TGTGCCAGCTCACAACAGGAAGGGGGCAATCAGCCCCAGCATTTT	CASSQQEGGNQPQHF	TRBV18	NA	NA	15	TRBJ1-5
TGTGCCAGCAGCCTAGATCGGGGTGGAACTGAAGCTTTCTTT	CASSLDRGGTEAFF	TRBV7-2	NA	NA	14	TRBJ1-1
TGTGCCAGCAGCCAACTGGACAGGGGTCGGGAGCAGTTCTTC	CASSQLDRGREQFF	TRBV6-5	TRBD1	many	14	TRBJ2-1
TGTGCCAGCAGGTATGGACAGGGCACTGAAGCTTTCTTT	CASRYGQGTEAFF	TRBV6-5	TRBD1	few	13	TRBJ1-1
TGCGCCAGCAGCTTTGGACAGGGGAGGCTCCAAGAGACCCAGTACTTC	CASSFGQGRLQETQYF	TRBV5-1	TRBD1	few	16	TRBJ2-5
TGTGCCAGCAGCTGGACAGGGGGGAAGAATGAGCAGTTCTTC	CASSWTGGKNEQFF	TRBV7-2	TRBD1	NA	14	TRBJ2-1
TGTGCCAGCAGTTTATACGAGTCCCAGTACTTC	CASSLYESQYF	TRBV28	NA	many	11	TRBJ2-5
TGCAGCGTTGATAGTAGCGGGATACAAGAGACCCAGTACTTC	CSVDSSGIQETQYF	TRBV29-1	TRBD2	few	14	TRBJ2-5
TGTGCCAGCAGCGATGGACTAGGCCACTACGAGCAGTACTTC	CASSDGLGHYEQYF	TRBV7-2	TRBD2	few	14	TRBJ2-7
TGTGCCAGCAGCCCGGGAGGAAGTGAGGGCTACGAGCAGTACTTC	CASSPGGSEGYEQYF	TRBV5-4	TRBD2	few	15	TRBJ2-7
TGTGCCAGCATCGACAGGGGGGGGGAGACCCAGTACTTC	CASIDRGGETQYF	TRBV5-6	TRBD1	few	13	TRBJ2-5
TGTGCCAGCAGCCAGGGTTTTGCCACAGATACGCAGTATTTT	CASSQGFATDTQYF	TRBV9	NA	few	14	TRBJ2-3
TGTGCCAGCAGCTCGAGGCCAGTTAACACAGATACGCAGTATTTT	CASSSRPVNTDTQYF	TRBV7-9	NA	NA	15	TRBJ2-3
TGCAGCGTTGATGGACCAGGGGGCACAGATACGCAGTATTTT	CSVDGPGGTDTQYF	TRBV29-1	NA	NA	14	TRBJ2-3
TGCGCCAGCAGCCAAGATCGAGGCAGGGCTGGAGAGACCCAGTACTTC	CASSQDRGRAGETQYF	TRBV4-3	NA	NA	16	TRBJ2-5
TGTGCCAGCTCTCTTTTCGGGACAGGGAGCTACAATGAGCAGTTCTTC	CASSLFGTGSYNEQFF	TRBV18	TRBD1	few	16	TRBJ2-1
TGTGCCAGCAGCTTCTTAGCGGGCGATACCACAGATACGCAGTATTTT	CASSFLAGDTTDTQYF	TRBV5-6	TRBD2	NA	16	TRBJ2-3
TGTGCCAGCACGAGGACAGGGGGCCCCGAAGCTTTCTTT	CASTRTGGPEAFF	TRBV2	TRBD1	NA	13	TRBJ1-1
TGCGCCAGCAGCCAAGAGAGATTCTCCTACAATGAGCAGTTCTTC	CASSQERFSYNEQFF	TRBV4-3	NA	NA	15	TRBJ2-1
TGTGCCAGCAGCCGAGCCGGGACTGGAGGCTACGAGCAGTACTTC	CASSRAGTGGYEQYF	TRBV9	NA	few	15	TRBJ2-7
TGTGCCAGCAGCTTAGAAGTAGTAGAGACCCAGTACTTC	CASSLEVVETQYF	TRBV7-2	NA	few	13	TRBJ2-5
TGTGCCAGCAGCTTAGGCAGGGGATATGAGCAGTTCTTC	CASSLGRGYEQFF	TRBV7-2	NA	NA	13	TRBJ2-1
TGTACCTGGAAATGGAGGGCTGAAGCTTTCTTT	CTWKWRAEAFF	TRBV30	NA	NA	11	TRBJ1-1
TGTGCCAGCAGCTTCGGGACTAGCGGGGGGGCAGGGGCCTACGAGCAGTACTTC	CASSFGTSGGAGAYEQYF	TRBV11-2	TRBD2	few	18	TRBJ2-7
TGTGCCAGCAGCCAGGGACAGTTTAACTATGAGCAGTTCTTC	CASSQGQFNYEQFF	TRBV7-9	TRBD1	few	14	TRBJ2-1
TGTGCCAGTAGTATCGGAGGGAGGGGAACGGGCGAAGCTTTCTTT	CASSIGGRGTGEAFF	TRBV19	NA	NA	15	TRBJ1-1
TGTGCCAGCAGCTTACACCTCAGCTCCTACGAGCAGTACTTC	CASSLHLSSYEQYF	TRBV5-4	NA	few	14	TRBJ2-7
TGTGCCAGCAGCTACAACGGGTACGAGCAGTACTTC	CASSYNGYEQYF	TRBV6-6	NA	NA	12	TRBJ2-7
TGCAGCGTTGCCGGGACAGATAAAAACATTCAGTACTTC	CSVAGTDKNIQYF	TRBV29-1	TRBD1	many	13	TRBJ2-4
TGTGCCAGCAGCTTGAGGCAGAACACTGAAGCTTTCTTT	CASSLRQNTEAFF	TRBV11-2	NA	NA	13	TRBJ1-1
TGTGCCAGCAGTGCGGTCGGCCAAGAGACCCAGTACTTC	CASSAVGQETQYF	TRBV2	NA	NA	13	TRBJ2-5
TGTGCCAGCAGCCAAGGGGACTCCACAGATACGCAGTATTTT	CASSQGDSTDTQYF	TRBV7-2	NA	NA	14	TRBJ2-3
TGCAGCGTTGAATACGAAGGCCAGGGCTACGAGCAGTACTTC	CSVEYEGQGYEQYF	TRBV29-1	NA	NA	14	TRBJ2-7
TGTGCCAGTAGTATCTGGTCGGGTGAGCGGGAGCTGTTTTTT	CASSIWSGERELFF	TRBV19	NA	few	14	TRBJ2-2
TGTGCCAGCAGCTTAGCGCCTACCCCAGATACGCAGTATTTT	CASSLAPTPDTQYF	TRBV7-6	NA	few	14	TRBJ2-3
TGTGCCAGCAGCTTAGCCGCCGGGACTAACAATGAGCAGTTCTTC	CASSLAAGTNNEQFF	TRBV11-2	TRBD2	NA	15	TRBJ2-1
TGTGCCAGCAGCTTGCTAGCGGGAGCATCGGGCGAGCAGTACTTC	CASSLLAGASGEQYF	TRBV7-6	TRBD2	NA	15	TRBJ2-7
TGTGCCAGTAGTATAGGCAGGAACACTGAAGCTTTCTTT	CASSIGRNTEAFF	TRBV19	NA	NA	13	TRBJ1-1
TGTGCCAGCAGCCACTGGGAGTATGGCTACACCTTC	CASSHWEYGYTF	TRBV28	NA	few	12	TRBJ1-2
TGTGCCAGCAGCCCCCGGACTACCCAGACCGGGGAGCTGTTTTTT	CASSPRTTQTGELFF	TRBV11-2	NA	few	15	TRBJ2-2
TGTGCCATCAGTGAGGGGACAGGGAGAACAGATACGCAGTATTTT	CAISEGTGRTDTQYF	TRBV10-3	TRBD1	few	15	TRBJ2-3
TGCGCCAGCAGTTCCGGGCTAGCGGAAGCCTACGAGCAGTACTTC	CASSSGLAEAYEQYF	TRBV4-3	TRBD2	few	15	TRBJ2-7
TGTGCCACCAGCAGTGGGCGGGGGGCCGGGGCCAACGTCCTGACTTTC	CATSSGRGAGANVLTF	TRBV15	TRBD2	few	16	TRBJ2-6
TGTGCCAGCAGTTCGGGGAGCACAGATACGCAGTATTTT	CASSSGSTDTQYF	TRBV28	NA	few	13	TRBJ2-3
TGTGCCACCACCAGGGACAGGAACTACGAGCAGTACTTC	CATTRDRNYEQYF	TRBV6-6	TRBD1	NA	13	TRBJ2-7
TGTGCCAGCAGCCCCCTGGGGGGTGGCTACACCTTC	CASSPLGGGYTF	TRBV7-2	NA	NA	12	TRBJ1-2
TGCGCCAGCATGCAAAACGGAGATCGCACAGATACGCAGTATTTT	CASMQNGDRTDTQYF	TRBV5-1	NA	few	15	TRBJ2-3
TGTGCCAGCAGCTTGGAAGTAGGGGCCACTTACGAGCAGTACTTC	CASSLEVGATYEQYF	TRBV5-5	NA	once	15	TRBJ2-7
TGTGCCTGGAGTGTACTCTCGGGGGGCGTTTACAATGAGCAGTTCTTC	CAWSVLSGGVYNEQFF	TRBV30	NA	few	16	TRBJ2-1
TGTGCCAGCAGCTTAGGCACCGGCAATGAGCAGTTCTTC	CASSLGTGNEQFF	TRBV13	NA	many	13	TRBJ2-1
TGTGCCAGCAGCTTATTCCGGAGACAGGGCTCAAACTATGGCTACACCTTC	CASSLFRRQGSNYGYTF	TRBV7-2	TRBD1	few	17	TRBJ1-2
TGTGCCAGCAGCCCGTCGGTGGGAGGGGAAAGGCAGTTCTTC	CASSPSVGGERQFF	TRBV9	TRBD2	few	14	TRBJ2-1
TGTGCCAGCAGCCCTTGGCAGGGCAACTCCTACGAGCAGTACTTC	CASSPWQGNSYEQYF	TRBV7-9	NA	NA	15	TRBJ2-7
TGCGCCAGCCATTTAAGGGCGGGGTCCTACAATGAGCAGTTCTTC	CASHLRAGSYNEQFF	TRBV4-1	NA	NA	15	TRBJ2-1
TGTGCCAGCTCCCTTTTCAACGGGAACACTGAAGCTTTCTTT	CASSLFNGNTEAFF	TRBV11-2	NA	NA	14	TRBJ1-1
TGTGCCTGGAGTGAGATTTTTAGCTCCTACAATGAGCAGTTCTTC	CAWSEIFSSYNEQFF	TRBV30	NA	few	15	TRBJ2-1
TGTGCCAGCAGCGGATACCCTAGCGGGAGCACAGATACGCAGTATTTT	CASSGYPSGSTDTQYF	TRBV9	TRBD2	few	16	TRBJ2-3
TGTGCCAGCAGCCAAACCCAACAGGGGCGCTATGGCTACACCTTC	CASSQTQQGRYGYTF	TRBV7-2	TRBD1	few	15	TRBJ1-2
TGTGCCAGCAGCCCGACAGGGTCTAGTGAGCAGTTCTTC	CASSPTGSSEQFF	TRBV5-4	TRBD1	few	13	TRBJ2-1
TGTGCCAGCACCGCAAACCCGGACTTAAATCAGCCCCAGCATTTT	CASTANPDLNQPQHF	TRBV5-6	NA	NA	15	TRBJ1-5